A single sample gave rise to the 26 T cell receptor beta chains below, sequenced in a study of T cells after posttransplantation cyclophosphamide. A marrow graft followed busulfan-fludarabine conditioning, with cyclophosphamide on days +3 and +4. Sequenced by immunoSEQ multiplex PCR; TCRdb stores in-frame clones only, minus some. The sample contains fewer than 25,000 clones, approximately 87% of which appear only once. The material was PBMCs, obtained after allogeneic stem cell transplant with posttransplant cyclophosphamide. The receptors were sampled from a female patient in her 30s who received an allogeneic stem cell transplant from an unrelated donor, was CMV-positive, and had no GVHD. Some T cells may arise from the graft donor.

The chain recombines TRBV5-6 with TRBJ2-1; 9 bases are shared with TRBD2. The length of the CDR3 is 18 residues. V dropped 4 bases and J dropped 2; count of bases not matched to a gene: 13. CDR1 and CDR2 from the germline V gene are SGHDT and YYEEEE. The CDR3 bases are TGTGCCAGCAGCCGTTACGGTAGCGGGGGTTGGACCTACAATGAGCAGTTCTTC. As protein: CASSRYGSGGWTYNEQFF. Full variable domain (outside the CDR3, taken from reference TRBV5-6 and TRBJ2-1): DAGVTQSPTHLIKTRGQQVTLRCSPKSGHDTVSWYQQALGQGPQFIFQYYEEEERQRGNFPDRFSGHQFPNYSSELNVNALLLGDSALYLCASSRYGSGGWTYNEQFFGPGTRLTVL.

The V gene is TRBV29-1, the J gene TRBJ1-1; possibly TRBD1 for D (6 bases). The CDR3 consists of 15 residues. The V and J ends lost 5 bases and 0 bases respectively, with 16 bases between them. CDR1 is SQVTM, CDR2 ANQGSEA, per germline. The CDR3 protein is CSVWGGAFMNTEAFF. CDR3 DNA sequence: TGCAGCGTTTGGGGGGGGGCATTCATGAACACTGAAGCTTTCTTT.

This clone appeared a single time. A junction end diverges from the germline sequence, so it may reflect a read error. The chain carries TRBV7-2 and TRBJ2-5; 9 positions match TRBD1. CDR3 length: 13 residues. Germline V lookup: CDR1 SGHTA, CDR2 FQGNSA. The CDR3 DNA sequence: TGTGCCAGCAGTTTAGGACAGGGGGAGACCCAGTACTTC. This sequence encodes CASSLGQGETQYF.

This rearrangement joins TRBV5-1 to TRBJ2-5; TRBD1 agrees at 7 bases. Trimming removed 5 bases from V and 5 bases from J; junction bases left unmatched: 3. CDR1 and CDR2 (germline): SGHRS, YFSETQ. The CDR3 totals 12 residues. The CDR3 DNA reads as TGCGCCAGCAGTTCACAGGGGGAGACCCAGTACTTC. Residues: CASSSQGETQYF.

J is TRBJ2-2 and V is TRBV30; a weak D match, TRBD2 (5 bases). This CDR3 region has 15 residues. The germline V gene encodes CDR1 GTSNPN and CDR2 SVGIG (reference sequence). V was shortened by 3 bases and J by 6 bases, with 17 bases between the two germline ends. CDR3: CAWRFQRKGAGELFF. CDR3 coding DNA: TGTGCCTGGAGGTTCCAGCGGAAGGGAGCCGGGGAGCTGTTTTTT.

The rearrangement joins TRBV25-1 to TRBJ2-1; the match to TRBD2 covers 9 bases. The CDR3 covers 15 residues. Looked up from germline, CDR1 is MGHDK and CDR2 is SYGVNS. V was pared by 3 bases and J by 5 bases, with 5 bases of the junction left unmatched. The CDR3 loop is CASSDGGGAHNEQFF. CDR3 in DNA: TGTGCCAGCAGTGATGGCGGGGGGGCTCACAATGAGCAGTTCTTC. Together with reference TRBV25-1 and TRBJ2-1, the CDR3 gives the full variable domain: EADIYQTPRYLVIGTGKKITLECSQTMGHDKMYWYQQDPGMELHLIHYSYGVNSTEKGDLSSESTVSRIRTEHFPLTLESARPSHTSQYLCASSDGGGAHNEQFFGPGTRLTVL.

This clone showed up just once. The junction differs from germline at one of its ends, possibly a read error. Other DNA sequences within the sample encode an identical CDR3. DNA of the CDR3: TGTGCCTGGAGTGGAACTCGGACAATGTCCGAGAGCTCCTATAATTCCCCCCTCCACTTT. It yields the protein CAWSGTRTMSESSYNSPLHF. The V gene is TRBV30, the J gene TRBJ1-6; tentatively, D is TRBD1 (5 bases). CDR1 GTSNPN and CDR2 SVGIG come from the germline V gene (reference sequence). The CDR3 length is 20 residues.

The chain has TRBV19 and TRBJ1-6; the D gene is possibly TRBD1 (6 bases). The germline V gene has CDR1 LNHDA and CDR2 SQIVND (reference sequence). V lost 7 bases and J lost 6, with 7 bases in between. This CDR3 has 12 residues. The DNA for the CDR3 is TGTGCCAGTAAAGGGGGTAATTCACCCCTCCACTTT. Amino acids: CASKGGNSPLHF.

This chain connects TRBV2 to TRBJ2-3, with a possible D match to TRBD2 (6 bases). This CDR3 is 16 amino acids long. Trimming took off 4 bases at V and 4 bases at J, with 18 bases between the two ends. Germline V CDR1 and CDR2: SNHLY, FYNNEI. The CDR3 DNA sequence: TGTGCCAGCAGTGCTAGGTGGAGGGTAGGCGCAGATACGCAGTATTTT. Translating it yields CASSARWRVGADTQYF.

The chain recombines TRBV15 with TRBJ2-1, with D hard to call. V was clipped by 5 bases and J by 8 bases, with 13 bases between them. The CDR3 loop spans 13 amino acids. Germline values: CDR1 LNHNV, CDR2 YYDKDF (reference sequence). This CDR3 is CATSRMVSDEQFF. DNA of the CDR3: TGTGCCACCAGCCGCATGGTGAGCGATGAGCAGTTCTTC.

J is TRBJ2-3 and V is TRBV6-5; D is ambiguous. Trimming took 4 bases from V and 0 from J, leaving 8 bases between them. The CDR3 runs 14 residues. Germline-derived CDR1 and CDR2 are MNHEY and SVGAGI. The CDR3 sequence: CASSLAESTDTQYF. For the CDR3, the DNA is TGTGCCAGCAGTTTGGCGGAAAGCACAGATACGCAGTATTTT.

Here the CDR3 DNA reads TGTGCCAGCAGAATATGGACAGCTTTTGCAACTAATGAAAAACTGTTTTTT. This codes for CASRIWTAFATNEKLFF. V gene TRBV2 combines with J gene TRBJ1-4; D possibly corresponds to TRBD1 (6 bases). The V and J ends lost 6 bases and 0 bases respectively, with 17 bases between them. This CDR3 region has 17 residues. Germline V gives CDR1 SNHLY, CDR2 FYNNEI. The full variable domain, completed using reference TRBV2 and TRBJ1-4, is EPEVTQTPSHQVTQMGQEVILRCVPISNHLYFYWYRQILGQKVEFLVSFYNNEISEKSEIFDDQFSVERPDGSNFTLKIRSTKLEDSAMYFCASRIWTAFATNEKLFFGSGTQLSVL.

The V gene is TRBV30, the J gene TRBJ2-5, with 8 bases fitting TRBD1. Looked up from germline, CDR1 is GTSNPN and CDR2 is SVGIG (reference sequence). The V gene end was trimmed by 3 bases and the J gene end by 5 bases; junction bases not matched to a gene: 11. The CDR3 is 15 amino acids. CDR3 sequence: CAWRSLQGAAETQYF. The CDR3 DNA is TGTGCCTGGAGATCCCTTCAGGGGGCTGCGGAGACCCAGTACTTC.

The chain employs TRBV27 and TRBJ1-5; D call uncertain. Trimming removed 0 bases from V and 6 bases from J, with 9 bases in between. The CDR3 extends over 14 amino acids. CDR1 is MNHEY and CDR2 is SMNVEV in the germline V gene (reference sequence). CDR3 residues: CASSLSPGSQPQHF. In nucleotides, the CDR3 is TGTGCCAGCAGTTTATCCCCAGGTAGTCAGCCCCAGCATTTT.

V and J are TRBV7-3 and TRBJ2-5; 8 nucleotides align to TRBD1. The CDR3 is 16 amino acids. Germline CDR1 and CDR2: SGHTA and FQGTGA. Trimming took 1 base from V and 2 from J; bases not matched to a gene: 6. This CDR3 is CASSLRPNRGQETQYF. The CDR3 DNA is TGTGCCAGCAGCTTAAGACCTAACAGGGGGCAAGAGACCCAGTACTTC.

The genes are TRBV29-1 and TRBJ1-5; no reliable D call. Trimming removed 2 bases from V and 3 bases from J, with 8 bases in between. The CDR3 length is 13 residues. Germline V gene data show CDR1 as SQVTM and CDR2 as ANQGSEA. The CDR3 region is CSVEPGNNQPQHF. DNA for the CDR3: TGCAGCGTTGAACCGGGGAACAATCAGCCCCAGCATTTT.

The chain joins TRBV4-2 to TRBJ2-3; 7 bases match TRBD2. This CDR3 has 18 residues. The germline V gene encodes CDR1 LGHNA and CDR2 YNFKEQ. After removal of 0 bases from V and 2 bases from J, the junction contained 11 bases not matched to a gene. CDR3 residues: CASSQDPPGRGITDTQYF. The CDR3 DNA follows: TGTGCCAGCAGCCAAGACCCCCCGGGGCGGGGGATCACAGATACGCAGTATTTT.

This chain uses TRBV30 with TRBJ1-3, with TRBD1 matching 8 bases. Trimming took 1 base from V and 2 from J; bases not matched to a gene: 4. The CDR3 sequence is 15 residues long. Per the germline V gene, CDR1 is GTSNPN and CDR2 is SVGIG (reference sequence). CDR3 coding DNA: TGTGCCTGGAGTGGACAGGGGAAGGCTGGAAACACCATATATTTT. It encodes CAWSGQGKAGNTIYF. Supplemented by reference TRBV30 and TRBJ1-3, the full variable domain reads SQTIHQWPATLVQPVGSPLSLECTVEGTSNPNLYWYRQAAGRGLQLLFYSVGIGQISSEVPQNLSASRPQDRQFILSSKKLLLSDSGFYLCAWSGQGKAGNTIYFGEGSWLTVV.

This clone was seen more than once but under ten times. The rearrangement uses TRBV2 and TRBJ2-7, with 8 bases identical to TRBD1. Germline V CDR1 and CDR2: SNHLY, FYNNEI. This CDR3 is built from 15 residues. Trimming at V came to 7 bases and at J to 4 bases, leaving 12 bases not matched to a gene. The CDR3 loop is CASNGIWTGQYEQYF. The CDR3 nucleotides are TGTGCCAGCAACGGTATCTGGACAGGGCAATACGAGCAGTACTTC.

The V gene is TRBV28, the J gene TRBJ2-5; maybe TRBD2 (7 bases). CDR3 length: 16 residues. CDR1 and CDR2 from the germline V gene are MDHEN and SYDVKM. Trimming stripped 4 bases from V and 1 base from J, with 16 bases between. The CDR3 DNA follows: TGTGCCAGCAGTTGGGGGACCCGGGGGGCCCAAGAGACCCAGTACTTC. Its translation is CASSWGTRGAQETQYF.

CDR3 bases: TGTGCCTGGGACAGGACCGGGGAGCTGTTTTTT. Its protein product is CAWDRTGELFF. The chain couples TRBV30 to TRBJ2-2, with D possibly matching TRBD1 (6 bases). Germline V gene sequence: CDR1 GTSNPN, CDR2 SVGIG (reference sequence). The V end lost 5 bases, the J end lost 5 bases, and 6 bases lay between the germline ends. This CDR3 spans 11 amino acids.

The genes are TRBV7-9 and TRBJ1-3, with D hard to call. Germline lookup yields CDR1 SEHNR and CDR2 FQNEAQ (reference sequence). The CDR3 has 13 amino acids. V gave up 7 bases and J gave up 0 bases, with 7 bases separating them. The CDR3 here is CASKESSGNTIYF. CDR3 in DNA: TGTGCCAGCAAAGAGAGCTCTGGAAACACCATATATTTT.

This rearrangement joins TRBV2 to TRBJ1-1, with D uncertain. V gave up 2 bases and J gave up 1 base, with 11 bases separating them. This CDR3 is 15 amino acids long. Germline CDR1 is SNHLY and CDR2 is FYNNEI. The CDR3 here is CASSELRAGNTEAFF. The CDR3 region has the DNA TGTGCCAGCAGTGAACTTCGGGCGGGGAACACTGAAGCTTTCTTT.

In DNA, the CDR3 is TGTGCCAGCAGCCAAGAAGCGGCTTCACCCCTCCACTTT. Its protein is CASSQEAASPLHF. The chain carries TRBV14 and TRBJ1-6; D gene ambiguous. Looked up from germline, CDR1 is SGHDN and CDR2 is FVKESK. The V end lost 0 bases, the J end lost 9 bases, and 6 bases lay between the germline ends. The CDR3 has 13 residues.

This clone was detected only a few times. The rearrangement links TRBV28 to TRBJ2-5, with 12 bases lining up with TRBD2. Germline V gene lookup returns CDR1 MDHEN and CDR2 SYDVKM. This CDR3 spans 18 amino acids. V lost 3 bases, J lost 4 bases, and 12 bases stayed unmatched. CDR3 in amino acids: CASSFSTSGGLGRETQYF. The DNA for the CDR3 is TGTGCCAGCAGTTTTTCGACTAGCGGGGGCCTAGGGCGAGAGACCCAGTACTTC.

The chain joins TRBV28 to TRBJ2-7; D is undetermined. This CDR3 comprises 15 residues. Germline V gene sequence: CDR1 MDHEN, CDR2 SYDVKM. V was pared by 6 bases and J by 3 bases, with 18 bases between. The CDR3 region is CASSPGQSSGYEQYF. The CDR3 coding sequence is TGTGCCAGCAGCCCTGGTCAGTCGTCGGGCTACGAGCAGTACTTC.